These T cell receptor beta chains were read from a single sample in a study of shared clonotypes between healthy human individuals. TCRdb keeps only in-frame clones here, not all; method: immunoSEQ multiplex PCR. The sample consists of over 2,000,000 clones, roughly 93% of them appearing once. The sequenced sample consisted of naive CD8+ T cells from PBMCs. These receptors all stem from a man aged 18 to 29 in good health. Some clones in this sample may be carry-over from other donors' samples. Both conserved end residues are trimmed from each CDR3.

j_call v_call cdr3_aa
TRBJ2-5 TRBV11-2 ASSLVGTGGETQY
TRBJ2-1 TRBV28 ASSKRQVLYEQF
TRBJ1-2 TRBV2 ASSSDRANYGYT
TRBJ2-5 TRBV7-9 ASSFIPGETQY
TRBJ1-2 TRBV30 AWSVVGTVYGYT
TRBJ2-1 TRBV29-1 SITGTLEYNEQF
TRBJ2-7 TRBV2 ASMRGYEQY
TRBJ2-1 TRBV20-1 SAPEGNEQF
TRBJ1-5 TRBV15 ATQEVSNQPQH
TRBJ2-2 TRBV9 ASSGGNTGELF
TRBJ1-2 TRBV5-5 ASSYDRGGGYGYT
TRBJ2-1 TRBV28 ASSTMILAGAYNEQF
TRBJ1-4 TRBV10-3 AISETGATNEKLF
TRBJ1-1 TRBV28 ASSLGSPPNTEAF
TRBJ1-3 TRBV7-8 ASSNALGWGNTIY
TRBJ2-5 TRBV10-3 AISDNLQETQY
TRBJ2-7 TRBV15 ATSRAGGIDEQY
TRBJ1-4 TRBV29-1 SVEDTGAPTNEKLF
TRBJ2-7 TRBV27 ASSLKRTGNEQY
TRBJ1-2 TRBV5-1 ASSLAGDGYT
TRBJ1-1 TRBV5-8 ASSRTGEAF
TRBJ2-3 TRBV5-6 ASSGGLAGRTDTQY
TRBJ2-4 TRBV28 ASSVRETVLAKNIQY
TRBJ2-1 TRBV27 ASSMGLNEQF
TRBJ2-1 TRBV6-6 ASTQARPDEQF
TRBJ2-3 TRBV7-9 ASSLTSRGTDTQY
TRBJ2-5 TRBV7-3 ASSQSGNQETQY
TRBJ1-6 TRBV30 AWSVSWAGPNSPLH
TRBJ2-7 TRBV4-1 ASSHRNWASQY
TRBJ2-7 TRBV4-1 ASSQTRGEQY
TRBJ2-7 TRBV27 ASSFSGTGGEQY
TRBJ2-1 TRBV12-5 ASGFGSTEQF
TRBJ2-3 TRBV4-3 ASSSRLAGGTDTQY
TRBJ2-7 TRBV9 ASSVSGTSYEQY
TRBJ2-7 TRBV4-3 ASSQDAGASYEQY
TRBJ2-6 TRBV11-2 ASSFPFSPANVLT
TRBJ2-7 TRBV5-5 ASSWDGRWD
TRBJ2-6 TRBV27 ASSPSSGDGANVLT
TRBJ2-2 TRBV27 ASSFSYIRLAGTGELF
TRBJ2-3 TRBV28 ASTPTSGPGDTQY
TRBJ2-3 TRBV30 AWSVPGLAYGTDTQY
TRBJ1-1 TRBV7-9 ASSYPRPGQDTEAF
TRBJ1-2 TRBV9 ASSVVGDALIGYT
TRBJ2-2 TRBV7-3 ASEGSSGELF
TRBJ2-1 TRBV9 ASSVGTVNEQF
TRBJ2-2 TRBV6-4 ASSSRGGGLVGELF
TRBJ2-7 TRBV18 ASSPGTSYEQY
TRBJ2-3 TRBV11-2 ASSPAPRVGGPDTQY
TRBJ2-7 TRBV27 ASSLSGTTEYYEQY
TRBJ2-1 TRBV6-1 ASSVGGEGNEQF